The 13 T cell receptor beta chains below all came from one sample that was sequenced in a study of technical replicates of blood from several donors. The method was immunoSEQ multiplex PCR; TCRdb's version includes in-frame clones alone and lacks a portion of them. Here the sample spans around 50,000 clones, about 96% being singletons. Sequences were obtained from T cells isolated from PBMCs. These receptors were collected from a human donor in good health.

This clone was recorded once. CDR3 loop: CASSYSPSGSEQFF. In DNA form, the CDR3 reads TGTGCCAGCAGTTACTCCCCTAGCGGGAGTGAGCAGTTCTTC. This chain uses TRBV6-5 with TRBJ2-1, with TRBD2 matching 10 bases. V shed 0 bases and J 9 bases; nucleotides not matched to a gene: 2. The germline V gene has CDR1 MNHEY and CDR2 SVGAGI. This CDR3 spans 14 amino acids.

This chain joins TRBV6-5 and TRBJ2-1; 9 positions agree with TRBD1. The CDR3 contains 14 residues. Losses at the gene ends were 7 bases for V and 9 bases for J; bases not matched to a gene: 10. Germline V gives CDR1 MNHEY, CDR2 SVGAGI. In nucleotides, the CDR3 is TGTGCCAGCAATCCGGGACAGGGTGTTTTTGAGCAGTTCTTC. It specifies CASNPGQGVFEQFF.

The chain recombines TRBV7-9 with TRBJ2-5; 9 positions agree with TRBD2. The CDR3 sequence is 15 residues long. Per germline, CDR1 SEHNR and CDR2 FQNEAQ (reference sequence). After removal of 3 bases from V and 2 bases from J, the junction contained 4 bases not matched to a gene. CDR3 residues: CASSFLAGNQETQYF. The CDR3 DNA follows: TGTGCCAGCAGCTTCCTAGCGGGGAATCAAGAGACCCAGTACTTC.

The rearrangement links TRBV6-5 to TRBJ1-3, with a tentative D call TRBD1 (5 bases). This CDR3 has 16 amino acids. Trimming took off 0 bases at V and 0 bases at J, with 9 bases between the two ends. Germline V CDR1 and CDR2: MNHEY, SVGAGI. The CDR3 sequence is CASSYSQGNSGNTIYF. The CDR3 DNA reads as TGTGCCAGCAGTTACTCTCAGGGAAACTCTGGAAACACCATATATTTT.

The chain joins TRBV7-9 to TRBJ1-4; tentatively, D is TRBD1 (6 bases). Trimming removed 0 bases from V and 5 bases from J, with 7 bases in between. This CDR3 region has 14 residues. CDR1 SEHNR and CDR2 FQNEAQ come from the germline V gene (reference sequence). The CDR3 here is CASSLADRNEKLFF. In nucleotides, the CDR3 is TGTGCCAGCAGCTTAGCTGACAGGAATGAAAAACTGTTTTTT.

V and J are TRBV5-1 and TRBJ1-1; no reliable D call. The ends were cut back, 0 bases at V and 0 bases at J, with 3 bases in the middle. The germline V gene encodes CDR1 SGHRS and CDR2 YFSETQ. The CDR3 length is 13 residues. CDR3 sequence (DNA): TGCGCCAGCAGCTTGGATATGAACACTGAAGCTTTCTTT. Its protein is CASSLDMNTEAFF. Based on the CDR3 plus reference TRBV5-1 and TRBJ1-1, the full variable domain is KAGVTQTPRYLIKTRGQQVTLSCSPISGHRSVSWYQQTPGQGLQFLFEYFSETQRNKGNFPGRFSGRQFSNSRSEMNVSTLELGDSALYLCASSLDMNTEAFFGQGTRLTVV.

The CDR3 DNA is TGTGCCAGCAGCCAAGAAATAGCGGGTAGCTCCTACGAGCAGTACTTC. Its protein product is CASSQEIAGSSYEQYF. This chain joins TRBV4-2 and TRBJ2-7; 7 nucleotides agree with TRBD2. Losses at the gene ends were 0 bases for V and 0 bases for J; bases not matched to a gene: 5. Germline V CDR1 and CDR2: LGHNA, YNFKEQ. The CDR3 runs 16 residues.

This rearrangement joins TRBV5-6 to TRBJ2-2, with 7 bases that match TRBD1. Germline V CDR1 and CDR2: SGHDT, YYEEEE. This CDR3 contains 16 residues. Germline trimming cut 0 bases from V and 4 bases from J; bases unmatched to any gene: 6. CDR3 sequence reads: CASSLEPGTVTGELFF. Written as DNA, the CDR3 is TGTGCCAGCAGCTTGGAACCCGGGACAGTCACCGGGGAGCTGTTTTTT.

The rearrangement links TRBV5-8 to TRBJ2-7, with TRBD2 identical over 8 bases. The CDR3 contains 17 residues. Germline assignment: CDR1 SGHTS and CDR2 YDEGEE. V lost 2 bases and J lost 2; bases outside the gene matches: 12. In nucleotides, the CDR3 is TGTGCCAGCAGCTTCGAGCGGGAGCTGAAAGTCCCCTACGAGCAGTACTTC. It encodes CASSFERELKVPYEQYF.

The gene calls are TRBV12-5 and TRBJ1-1, with D perhaps TRBD1 (6 bases). V was clipped by 6 bases and J by 2 bases, with 13 bases between them. The length of the CDR3 is 14 residues. Germline CDR1 reads LGHNT; CDR2 reads FRNRAP. DNA of the CDR3: TGTGCTAGTGGGAAGGGACACCCAAACACTGAAGCTTTCTTT. Its translation is CASGKGHPNTEAFF.

This chain joins TRBV25-1 and TRBJ1-5, with 9 bases matching TRBD1. This CDR3 is 16 amino acids long. Germline assignment: CDR1 MGHDK and CDR2 SYGVNS. V was pared by 2 bases and J by 0 bases, with 2 bases of the junction left unmatched. The CDR3 region is CASSEDRGDSNQPQHF. CDR3 bases: TGTGCCAGCAGTGAAGACAGGGGGGATAGCAATCAGCCCCAGCATTTT.

This rearrangement joins TRBV2 to TRBJ1-1; D gene uncertain. Trimming took 3 bases from V and 0 from J, leaving 11 bases between them. Per the germline V gene, CDR1 is SNHLY and CDR2 is FYNNEI. This CDR3 is built from 15 residues. In DNA form, the CDR3 reads TGTGCCAGCAGTGATTTTACAGACATGAACACTGAAGCTTTCTTT. This encodes CASSDFTDMNTEAFF.

This chain uses TRBV5-1 with TRBJ1-5, with D uncertain. CDR1 and CDR2 (germline): SGHRS, YFSETQ. This CDR3 is built from 13 residues. V was clipped by 2 bases and J by 2 bases, with 5 bases between them. CDR3 sequence reads: CASSFEGNQPQHF. In DNA, the CDR3 is TGCGCCAGCAGCTTCGAGGGCAATCAGCCCCAGCATTTT.